These 17 T cell receptor beta chains originate from one sample sequenced in a study of Graves' ophthalmopathy and Graves' hyperthyroidism. Amplified material comprised TCR beta CDR3 regions derived from RNA transcripts. After a first-round RT-PCR with HTBI primers, a second-round multiplex PCR was run. TCRdb ran MiXCR on the multiplex PCR reads and lists one entry per CDR3 protein. Of about 400,000 distinct CDR3 sequences in the sample, just over 15% are singletons; the top ten hold roughly 7%. The sample consisted of peripheral blood. These receptors all stem from a woman between 18 and 29 years old with stable Graves' hyperthyroidism.

This clonotype was counted ten times or more. The chain recombines TRBV10-3 with TRBJ2-7, with 9 bases matching TRBD2. CDR3 length equals 14 residues. CDR1 and CDR2 from the germline V gene are ENHRY and SYGVKD. With V trimmed by 10 bases and J by 2 bases, 9 bases remained unmatched. The CDR3 spells CATLAAGGTYEQYF. CDR3 bases: TGTGCCACCCTCGCAGCGGGGGGAACCTACGAGCAGTACTTC.

There are many counts of this clonotype. The chain is built from TRBV12-3 or TRBV12-4 and TRBJ1-5; 11 nucleotides agree with TRBD1. J lost 1 base, V lost 4 bases, and 9 bases had no gene match. The CDR3 has 18 residues. DNA of the CDR3: TGTGCCAGCAGTTACGGGACAGGGGGTATTAGAAGCAATCAGCCCCAGCATTTT. Translating gives CASSYGTGGIRSNQPQHF.

This clonotype showed up many times. V usage is TRBV20-1 and J usage is TRBJ2-3; D assignment may be TRBD1 or TRBD2 (5 bases each). V dropped 6 bases and J dropped 6 bases, with 10 bases sitting between them. There are 11 residues in the CDR3. CDR1 and CDR2 from the germline V gene are DFQATT and SNEGSKA (reference sequence). CDR3 in amino acids: CSARGRDTQYF. CDR3 DNA: TGCAGTGCGAGGGGCAGGGATACGCAGTATTTT.

This clonotype was found many times. The chain couples TRBV12-5 to TRBJ1-3, with 7 bases identical to TRBD1. V was clipped by 6 bases and J by 3 bases; unmatched bases: 8. CDR3 length equals 15 residues. Per the germline V gene, CDR1 is LGHNT and CDR2 is FRNRAP. CDR3 nucleotide sequence: TGTGCTAGTGGCCGCGACAGGGCCGGTGGAAACACCATATATTTT. Protein sequence: CASGRDRAGGNTIYF.

The CDR3, as DNA: TGCAGTGCTAGGGACCGAAATTACGAGCAGTACTTC. Protein product: CSARDRNYEQYF. V and J are TRBV20-1 and TRBJ2-7, with unresolved D. Trimming removed 3 bases from V and 4 bases from J, with 10 bases in between. This CDR3 comprises 12 residues. The V gene's germline CDR1 is DFQATT and CDR2 SNEGSKA (reference sequence).

The chain carries TRBV6-2 or TRBV6-3 and TRBJ1-5, with unresolved D. CDR1 is MNHEY, CDR2 SVGEGT, per germline. The length of the CDR3 is 13 residues. The V end was cut by 7 bases, the J end by 5 bases, with 12 bases between. As DNA, the CDR3 is TGTGCCAGCACCCCGACAAGTGATCAGCCCCAGCATTTT. It is translated as CASTPTSDQPQHF.

V is TRBV12-3 or TRBV12-4 and J is TRBJ1-2, with 9 bases matching TRBD1. The V segment lost 5 bases and the J segment 8 bases; nucleotides outside the gene matches: 9. The CDR3 totals 14 residues. CDR3 DNA: TGTGCCAGCAGTCTCCGGGACAGGGTTGGCGGCTACACCTTC. This gives the protein CASSLRDRVGGYTF.

This clonotype showed up many times. This chain uses TRBV5-1 with TRBJ2-7; 8 bases map to TRBD2. The junction had 11 bases not matched to a gene; V was cut back by 3 bases and J by 3 bases. CDR1 and CDR2 (germline): SGHRS, YFSETQ. CDR3 length equals 16 residues. CDR3 sequence reads: CASSSTGGSGGYEQYF. The CDR3 nucleotides are TGCGCCAGCAGCTCGACCGGAGGAAGCGGGGGCTACGAGCAGTACTTC.

This clonotype occurred a few times. The V gene is TRBV29-1, the J gene TRBJ1-2; no clear D. Per germline, CDR1 SQVTM and CDR2 ANQGSEA. The CDR3 extends over 11 amino acids. Between the trimmed V and J ends, which lost 5 bases and 4 bases, there was a span of 8 bases. The CDR3 here is CSVQDAYGYTF. The CDR3 bases are TGCAGCGTTCAGGATGCCTATGGCTACACCTTC.

This clonotype was observed many times. V is TRBV28 and J is TRBJ2-7, with a tentative D call TRBD2 (5 bases). Trimming stripped 8 bases from V and 4 bases from J, with 18 bases between. The V gene's germline CDR1 is MDHEN and CDR2 SYDVKM. This CDR3 is 14 amino acids long. CDR3 DNA: TGTGCCAGCGCTAGCCCCGGCGAGTTTTACGAGCAGTACTTC. Translated: CASASPGEFYEQYF.

This clonotype has at least ten counts. This chain joins TRBV12-3 or TRBV12-4 and TRBJ2-2; D is ambiguous. The CDR3 sequence is 15 residues long. Trimming took 1 base from V and 0 from J, leaving 6 bases between them. CDR3 DNA sequence: TGTGCCAGCAGTTTAGTAACCCCGAACACCGGGGAGCTGTTTTTT. Its protein is CASSLVTPNTGELFF.

The table lists this clonotype with many counts. This chain connects TRBV13 to TRBJ2-5; a possible D gene is TRBD2 (6 bases). The CDR3 runs to 14 residues. Germline loops: CDR1 PRHDT, CDR2 FYEKMQ (reference sequence). V was clipped by 5 bases and J by 4 bases, with 14 bases between them. This chain's CDR3 is CASSLRDLRETQYF. The CDR3 DNA is TGTGCCAGCAGCCTTCGGGACTTAAGAGAGACCCAGTACTTC.

This clonotype was seen ten or more times. The gene calls are TRBV5-1 and TRBJ1-1, with a tentative D call TRBD1 (6 bases). The ends were cut back, 3 bases at V and 4 bases at J, with 19 bases in the middle. Germline values: CDR1 SGHRS, CDR2 YFSETQ. This CDR3 spans 16 amino acids. CDR3 nucleotides: TGCGCCAGCAGCTCACAGGGTACTCGGCGTCGCACTGAAGCTTTCTTT. Translation: CASSSQGTRRRTEAFF.

There are many counts of this clonotype. This chain connects TRBV7-3 to TRBJ2-7; 9 positions match TRBD1. Germline CDR1 is SGHTA and CDR2 is FQGTGA. V was clipped by 4 bases and J by 4 bases; unmatched bases: 8. The CDR3 extends over 15 amino acids. CDR3 sequence: CASSSTGTGPYEQYF. In DNA form, the CDR3 reads TGTGCCAGCAGCTCCACCGGGACAGGGCCATACGAGCAGTACTTC.

The sample holds many counts of this clonotype. This sequence joins TRBV19 and TRBJ1-5, with D uncertain. Germline V lookup: CDR1 LNHDA, CDR2 SQIVND (reference sequence). Trimming shortened V by 8 bases and J by 7 bases, and 15 bases separated the two germline ends. This CDR3 has 13 residues. The CDR3 DNA reads as TGTGCCAGTCGACCGGGATTTCAGCAGCCCCAGCATTTT. It translates to CASRPGFQQPQHF. The full variable domain, rest sourced from reference TRBV19 and TRBJ1-5, is DGGITQSPKYLFRKEGQNVTLSCEQNLNHDAMYWYRQDPGQGLRLIYYSQIVNDFQKGDIAEGYSVSREKKESFPLTVTSAQKNPTAFYLCASRPGFQQPQHFGDGTRLSIL.

The V gene is TRBV7-2, the J gene TRBJ1-5; possibly TRBD1 for D (5 bases). V lost 5 bases, J lost 6 bases, and 11 bases lay in between. This CDR3 is 13 amino acids long. Germline loops: CDR1 SGHTA, CDR2 FQGNSA. DNA of the CDR3: TGTGCCAGCAGCCCGACAGTCTTTCAGCCCCAGCATTTT. Protein sequence: CASSPTVFQPQHF.

In this sample, this clonotype turned up many times. DNA for the CDR3: TGTGCCAGCAGCCGGACTAGCATCTACGAGCAGTACTTC. Residues: CASSRTSIYEQYF. The chain uses TRBV28 and TRBJ2-7, with TRBD2 identical over 8 bases. Per germline, CDR1 MDHEN and CDR2 SYDVKM. Trimming took 6 bases from V and 3 from J; bases not matched to a gene: 4. The CDR3 extends over 13 amino acids.